This T cell receptor beta chain was captured by sequencing in a study of blood T cell repertoires in COVID-19. The table came from immunoSEQ multiplex PCR; TCRdb's copy has only in-frame clones and leaves some out. The table includes 63,000 or so clones, around four fifths detected once. Germline assignment: CDR1 SSHAT and CDR2 FNYEAQ (reference sequence). This CDR3 has 15 amino acids. The trim removed 5 bases at V and 2 bases at J, leaving 6 bases unmatched. The sequence was collected from a human donor in a cohort sampled during active COVID-19. The source material was peripheral blood. V is TRBV7-7 and J is TRBJ2-5; 9 nucleotides line up with TRBD2. The CDR3 here is CASSPDAGGQETQYF. The CDR3 DNA reads as TGTGCCAGCAGCCCGGACGCGGGGGGGCAAGAGACCCAGTACTTC.